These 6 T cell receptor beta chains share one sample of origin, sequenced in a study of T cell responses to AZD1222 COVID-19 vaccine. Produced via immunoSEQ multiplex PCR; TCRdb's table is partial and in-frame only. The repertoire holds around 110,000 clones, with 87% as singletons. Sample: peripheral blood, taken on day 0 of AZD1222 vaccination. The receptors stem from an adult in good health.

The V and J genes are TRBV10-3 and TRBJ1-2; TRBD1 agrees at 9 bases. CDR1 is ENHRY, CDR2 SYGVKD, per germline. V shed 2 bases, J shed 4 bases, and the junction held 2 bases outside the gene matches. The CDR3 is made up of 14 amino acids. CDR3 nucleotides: TGTGCCATCAGTGAGGAGGACAGGGGCTATGGCTACACCTTC. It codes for CAISEEDRGYGYTF.

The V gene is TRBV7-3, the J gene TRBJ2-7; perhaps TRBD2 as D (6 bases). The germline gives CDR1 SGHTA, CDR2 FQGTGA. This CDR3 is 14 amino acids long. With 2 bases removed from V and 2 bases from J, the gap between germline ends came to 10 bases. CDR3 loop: CASSLGTGAYEQYF. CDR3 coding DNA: TGTGCCAGCAGCTTAGGCACGGGAGCCTACGAGCAGTACTTC.

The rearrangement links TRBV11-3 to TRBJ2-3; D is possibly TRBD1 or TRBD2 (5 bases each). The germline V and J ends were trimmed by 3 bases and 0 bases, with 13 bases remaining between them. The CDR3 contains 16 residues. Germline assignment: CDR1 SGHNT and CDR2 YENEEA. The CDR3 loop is CASSLAPGASTDTQYF. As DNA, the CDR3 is TGTGCCAGCAGCTTGGCCCCCGGGGCTAGCACAGATACGCAGTATTTT.

This CDR3 reads CASSLAPAGGYYEQYF. The CDR3 nucleotides read TGCGCCAGCAGCTTGGCCCCGGCGGGAGGATACTACGAGCAGTACTTC. This chain uses TRBV5-1 with TRBJ2-7, with 8 bases matching TRBD2. From germline, CDR1 is SGHRS and CDR2 YFSETQ. Germline trimming cut 0 bases from V and 3 bases from J; bases unmatched to any gene: 8. The CDR3 runs 16 residues.

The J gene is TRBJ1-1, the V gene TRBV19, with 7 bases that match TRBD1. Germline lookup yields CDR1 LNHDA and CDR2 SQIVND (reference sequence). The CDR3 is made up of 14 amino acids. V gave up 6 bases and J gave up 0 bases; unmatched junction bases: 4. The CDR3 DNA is TGTGCCAGTAGAGACGGACAGGTGAACACTGAAGCTTTCTTT. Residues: CASRDGQVNTEAFF.

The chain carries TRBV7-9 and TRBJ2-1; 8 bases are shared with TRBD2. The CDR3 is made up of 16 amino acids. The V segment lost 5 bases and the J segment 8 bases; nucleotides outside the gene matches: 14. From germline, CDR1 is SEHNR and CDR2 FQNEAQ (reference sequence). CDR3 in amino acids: CASSPLAGLRKYEQFF. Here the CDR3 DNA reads TGTGCCAGCAGCCCGTTAGCGGGGCTCCGGAAGTATGAGCAGTTCTTC.